The 6 T cell receptor beta chains presented below share a single source sample, sequenced in a study of beta chain features in type 1 diabetes. General study findings and limits: All four CD4+ subsets of Type 1 diabetes patients contained TCRB CDR3s that were moderately but significantly shorter.

Expressed TCRB transcripts were sequenced, since all the RNA that had been isolated was reverse transcribed. The repertoire was sequenced with immunoSEQ multiplex PCR; TCRdb's copy has only in-frame clones and lacks some. The repertoire includes roughly 730,000 clones, roughly an eighth of them detected once, and approximately 0.02% sits in the top ten. These TCRs' antigens remain unknown. Sequencing was performed on naive CD4+ T cells from blood. The receptors stem from a man aged 18 to 30 with type 1 diabetes.

This chain uses TRBV10-3 with TRBJ1-4; TRBD1 agrees at 7 bases. V shed 2 bases and J 4 bases; nucleotides not matched to a gene: 4. The CDR3 length is 15 residues. Germline V gene lookup returns CDR1 ENHRY and CDR2 SYGVKD. The CDR3 protein is CAISEARDSNEKLFF. In nucleotides, the CDR3 is TGTGCCATCAGTGAGGCGAGGGACAGTAATGAAAAACTGTTTTTT.

The chain carries TRBV5-6 and TRBJ1-1; D is ambiguous. The V gene lost 1 base and the J gene lost 5 bases, with 3 bases spanning the gap. The CDR3 spans 11 residues. CDR1 SGHDT and CDR2 YYEEEE come from the germline V gene. The CDR3 coding sequence is TGTGCCAGCAGCTTGTTTACTGAAGCTTTCTTT. Its protein is CASSLFTEAFF.

Note on this clone: Distinct nucleotide sequences in the sample also encode this CDR3. The V call is TRBV5-1, the J call TRBJ1-5; the match to TRBD1 covers 7 bases. Trimming took 4 bases from V and 4 from J; bases not matched to a gene: 5. Germline CDR1 reads SGHRS; CDR2 reads YFSETQ. The CDR3 is 14 amino acids. DNA of the CDR3: TGCGCCAGCAGCCCCGGGACAGAGAATCAGCCCCAGCATTTT. Amino acids: CASSPGTENQPQHF.

This clone was seen more than once but under ten times. The rearrangement joins TRBV6-5 to TRBJ2-5; the D is unclear. The germline CDR1 and CDR2 sequences are MNHEY and SVGAGI. The germline V and J ends were trimmed by 7 bases and 4 bases, with 19 bases remaining between them. CDR3 length equals 15 residues. CDR3 region: CASKNRGEWGETQYF. CDR3 nucleotide sequence: TGTGCCAGCAAAAACCGAGGAGAGTGGGGAGAGACCCAGTACTTC.

This clone has a handful of counts. The chain links TRBV7-9 to TRBJ2-3, with D perhaps matching TRBD2 (5 bases). Germline V gene lookup returns CDR1 SEHNR and CDR2 FQNEAQ (reference sequence). V dropped 5 bases and J dropped 1 base, with 7 bases sitting between them. CDR3 length equals 13 residues. The chain's CDR3 is CASSPGGTDTQYF. In DNA, the CDR3 is TGTGCCAGCAGCCCCGGGGGCACAGATACGCAGTATTTT. Looking up the rest from reference TRBV7-9 and TRBJ2-3 gives the full variable domain: DTGVSQNPRHKITKRGQNVTFRCDPISEHNRLYWYRQTLGQGPEFLTYFQNEAQLEKSRLLSDRFSAERPKGSFSTLEIQRTEQGDSAMYLCASSPGGTDTQYFGPGTRLTVL.

This chain joins TRBV27 and TRBJ1-3; possible D gene TRBD1, 6 bases. The germline V gene has CDR1 MNHEY and CDR2 SMNVEV (reference sequence). This CDR3 has 13 residues. V was trimmed by 10 bases and J by 0 bases, leaving 10 bases between them. CDR3 in DNA: TGTGCCACCAGGACAGTCTCTGGAAACACCATATATTTT. Protein: CATRTVSGNTIYF.